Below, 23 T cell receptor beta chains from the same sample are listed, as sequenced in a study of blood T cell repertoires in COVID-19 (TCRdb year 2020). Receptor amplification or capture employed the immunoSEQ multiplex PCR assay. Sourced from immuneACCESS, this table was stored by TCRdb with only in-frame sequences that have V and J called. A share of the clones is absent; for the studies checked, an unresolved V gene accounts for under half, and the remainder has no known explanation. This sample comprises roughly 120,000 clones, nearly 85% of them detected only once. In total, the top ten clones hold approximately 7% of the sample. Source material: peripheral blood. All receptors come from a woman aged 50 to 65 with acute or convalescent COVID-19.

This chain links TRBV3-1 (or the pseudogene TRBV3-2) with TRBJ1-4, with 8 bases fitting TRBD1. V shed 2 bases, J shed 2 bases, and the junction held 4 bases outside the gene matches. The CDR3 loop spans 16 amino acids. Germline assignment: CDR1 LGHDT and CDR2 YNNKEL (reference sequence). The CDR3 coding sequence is TGTGCCAGCAGCCAACTTGCAGGGGGCACTAATGAAAAACTGTTTTTT. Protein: CASSQLAGGTNEKLFF.

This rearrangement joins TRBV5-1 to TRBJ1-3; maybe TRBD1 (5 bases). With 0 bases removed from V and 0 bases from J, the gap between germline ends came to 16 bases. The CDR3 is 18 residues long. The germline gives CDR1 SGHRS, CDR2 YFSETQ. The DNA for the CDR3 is TGCGCCAGCAGCTTGGGGTCTGGGGCCCTTAGCTCTGGAAACACCATATATTTT. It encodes CASSLGSGALSSGNTIYF. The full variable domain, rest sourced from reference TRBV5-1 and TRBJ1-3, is KAGVTQTPRYLIKTRGQQVTLSCSPISGHRSVSWYQQTPGQGLQFLFEYFSETQRNKGNFPGRFSGRQFSNSRSEMNVSTLELGDSALYLCASSLGSGALSSGNTIYFGEGSWLTVV.

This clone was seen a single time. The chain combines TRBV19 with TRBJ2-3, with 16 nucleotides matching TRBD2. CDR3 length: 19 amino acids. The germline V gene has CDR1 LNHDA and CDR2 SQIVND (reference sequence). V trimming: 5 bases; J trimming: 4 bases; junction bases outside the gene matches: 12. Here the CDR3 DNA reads TGTGCCAGTAGTCGGAGGGCCGGGACTAGCGGGGGGGCCGCAGATACGCAGTATTTT. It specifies CASSRRAGTSGGAADTQYF. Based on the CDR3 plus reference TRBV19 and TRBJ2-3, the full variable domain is DGGITQSPKYLFRKEGQNVTLSCEQNLNHDAMYWYRQDPGQGLRLIYYSQIVNDFQKGDIAEGYSVSREKKESFPLTVTSAQKNPTAFYLCASSRRAGTSGGAADTQYFGPGTRLTVL.

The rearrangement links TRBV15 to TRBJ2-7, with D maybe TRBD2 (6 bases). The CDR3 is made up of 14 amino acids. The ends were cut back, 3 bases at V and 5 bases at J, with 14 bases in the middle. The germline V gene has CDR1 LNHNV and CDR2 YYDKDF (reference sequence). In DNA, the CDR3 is TGTGCCACCAGCAGGGGGGGTAAAGGGAACGAGCAGTACTTC. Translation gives CATSRGGKGNEQYF.

CDR3 nucleotide sequence: TGTGCCAGCAGCCCCGGGGACTACGAGCAGTACTTC. This translates into CASSPGDYEQYF. The V call is TRBV6-6, the J call TRBJ2-7; maybe TRBD2 (5 bases). Trimming shortened V by 6 bases and J by 3 bases, and 9 bases separated the two germline ends. CDR3 length equals 12 residues. CDR1 is MNHNY and CDR2 is SVGAGI in the germline V gene (reference sequence).

The CDR3 sequence: CASSFPYIGSGYTF. The DNA of the CDR3 is TGTGCCAGCAGTTTCCCCTATATCGGTTCTGGCTACACCTTC. The chain is built from TRBV28 and TRBJ1-2; D uncertain. The CDR3 covers 14 residues. In germline, CDR1 is MDHEN, CDR2 SYDVKM. Trimming pared 3 bases from V and 7 bases from J, leaving 15 bases between.

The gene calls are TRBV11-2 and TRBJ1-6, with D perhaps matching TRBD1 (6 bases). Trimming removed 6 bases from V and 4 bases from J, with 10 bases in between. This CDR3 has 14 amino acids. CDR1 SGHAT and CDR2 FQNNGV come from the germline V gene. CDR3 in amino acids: CASSRTVYNSPLHF. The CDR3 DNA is TGTGCCAGCAGTCGGACAGTTTATAATTCACCCCTCCACTTT.

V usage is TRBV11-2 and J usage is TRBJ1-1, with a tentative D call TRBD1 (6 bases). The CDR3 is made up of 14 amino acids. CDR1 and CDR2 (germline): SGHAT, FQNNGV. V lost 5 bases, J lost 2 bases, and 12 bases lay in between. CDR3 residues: CASSHQGSNTEAFF. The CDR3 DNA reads TGTGCCAGCAGCCACCAGGGGAGTAACACTGAAGCTTTCTTT.

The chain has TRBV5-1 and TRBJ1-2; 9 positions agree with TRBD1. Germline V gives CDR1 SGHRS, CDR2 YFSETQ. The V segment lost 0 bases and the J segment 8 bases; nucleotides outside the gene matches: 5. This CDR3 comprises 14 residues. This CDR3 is CASSLDRGLEGYTF. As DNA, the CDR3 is TGCGCCAGCAGCTTGGACAGGGGGCTGGAAGGCTACACCTTC.

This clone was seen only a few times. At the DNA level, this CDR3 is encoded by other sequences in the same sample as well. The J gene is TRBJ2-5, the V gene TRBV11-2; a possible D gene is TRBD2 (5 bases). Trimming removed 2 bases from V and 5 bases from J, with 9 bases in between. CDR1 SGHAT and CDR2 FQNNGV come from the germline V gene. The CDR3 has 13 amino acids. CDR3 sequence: CASSLWSGETQYF. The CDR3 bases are TGTGCCAGCAGCTTATGGTCGGGGGAGACCCAGTACTTC.

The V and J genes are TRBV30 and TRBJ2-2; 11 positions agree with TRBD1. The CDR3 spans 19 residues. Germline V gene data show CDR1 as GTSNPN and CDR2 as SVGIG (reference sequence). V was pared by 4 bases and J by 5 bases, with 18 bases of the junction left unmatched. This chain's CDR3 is CAWIRPGTGGILGTGELFF. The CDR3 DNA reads TGTGCCTGGATCCGTCCCGGGACAGGGGGGATTTTAGGTACCGGGGAGCTGTTTTTT.

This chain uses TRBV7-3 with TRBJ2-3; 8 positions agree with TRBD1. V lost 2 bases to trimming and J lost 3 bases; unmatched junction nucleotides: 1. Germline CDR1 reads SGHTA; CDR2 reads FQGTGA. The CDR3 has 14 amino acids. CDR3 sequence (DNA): TGTGCCAGCAGCTTAGACAGGGGAACAGATACGCAGTATTTT. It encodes CASSLDRGTDTQYF.

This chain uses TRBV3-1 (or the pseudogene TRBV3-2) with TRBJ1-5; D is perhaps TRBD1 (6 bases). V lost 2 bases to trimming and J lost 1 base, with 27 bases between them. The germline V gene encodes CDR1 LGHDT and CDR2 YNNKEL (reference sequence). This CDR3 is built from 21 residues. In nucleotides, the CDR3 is TGTGCCAGCAGCCAATTACCGAATGACCCGGACAGCCTCTCCAGCAATCAGCCCCAGCATTTT. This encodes CASSQLPNDPDSLSSNQPQHF.

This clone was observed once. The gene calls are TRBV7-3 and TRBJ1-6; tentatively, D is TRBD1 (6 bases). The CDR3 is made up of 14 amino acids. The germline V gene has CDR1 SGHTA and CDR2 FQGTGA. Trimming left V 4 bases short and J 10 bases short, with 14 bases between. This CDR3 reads CASSSGQYGSPLHF. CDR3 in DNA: TGTGCCAGCAGCTCTGGACAGTATGGATCACCCCTCCACTTT.

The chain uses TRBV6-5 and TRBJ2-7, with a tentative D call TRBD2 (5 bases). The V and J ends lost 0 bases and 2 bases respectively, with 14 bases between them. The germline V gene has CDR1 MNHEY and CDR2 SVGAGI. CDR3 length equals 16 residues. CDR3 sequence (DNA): TGTGCCAGCAGTTACTCGACGGGCGAGGGAGCCTACGAGCAGTACTTC. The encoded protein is CASSYSTGEGAYEQYF.

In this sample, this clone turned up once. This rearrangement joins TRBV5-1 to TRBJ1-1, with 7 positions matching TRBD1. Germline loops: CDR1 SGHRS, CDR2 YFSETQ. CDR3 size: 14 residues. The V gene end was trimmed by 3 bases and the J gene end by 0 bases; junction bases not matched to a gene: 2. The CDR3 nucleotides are TGCGCCAGCAGCTCGACAGGGATGAACACTGAAGCTTTCTTT. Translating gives CASSSTGMNTEAFF.

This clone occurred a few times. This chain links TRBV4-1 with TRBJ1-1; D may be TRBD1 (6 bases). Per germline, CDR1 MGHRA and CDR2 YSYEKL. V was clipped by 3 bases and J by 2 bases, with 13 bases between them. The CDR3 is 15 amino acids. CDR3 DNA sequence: TGCGCCAGCAGCCAGCCGACAGGCAACAACACTGAAGCTTTCTTT. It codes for CASSQPTGNNTEAFF.

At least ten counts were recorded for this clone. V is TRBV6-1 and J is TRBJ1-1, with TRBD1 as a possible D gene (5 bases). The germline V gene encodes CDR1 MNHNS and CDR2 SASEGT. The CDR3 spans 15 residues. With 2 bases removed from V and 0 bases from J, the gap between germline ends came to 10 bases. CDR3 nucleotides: TGTGCCAGCAGTGAAATCAGGGTACTGAACACTGAAGCTTTCTTT. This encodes CASSEIRVLNTEAFF.

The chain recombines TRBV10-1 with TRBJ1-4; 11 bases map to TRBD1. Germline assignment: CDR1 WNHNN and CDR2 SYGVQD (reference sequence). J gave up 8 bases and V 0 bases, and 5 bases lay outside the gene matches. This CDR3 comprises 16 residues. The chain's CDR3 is CASSESTGTGGEKLFF. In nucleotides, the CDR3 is TGCGCCAGCAGTGAGTCCACCGGGACAGGGGGAGAAAAACTGTTTTTT.

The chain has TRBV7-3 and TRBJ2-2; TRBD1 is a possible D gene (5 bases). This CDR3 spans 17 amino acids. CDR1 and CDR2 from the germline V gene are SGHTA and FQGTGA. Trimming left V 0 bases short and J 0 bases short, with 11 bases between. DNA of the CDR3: TGTGCCAGCAGCTTAACACAGGCAATGGCGAACACCGGGGAGCTGTTTTTT. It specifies CASSLTQAMANTGELFF.

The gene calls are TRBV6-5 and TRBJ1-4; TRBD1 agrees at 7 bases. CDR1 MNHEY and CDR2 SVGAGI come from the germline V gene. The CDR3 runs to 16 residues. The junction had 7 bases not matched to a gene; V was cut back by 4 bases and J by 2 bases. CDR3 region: CASSLTGEATNEKLFF. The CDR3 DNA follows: TGTGCCAGCAGTTTAACAGGGGAAGCCACTAATGAAAAACTGTTTTTT.

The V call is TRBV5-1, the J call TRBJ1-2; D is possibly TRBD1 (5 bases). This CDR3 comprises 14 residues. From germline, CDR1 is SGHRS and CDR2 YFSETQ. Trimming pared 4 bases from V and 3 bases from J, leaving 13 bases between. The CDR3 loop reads CASSPGGGDYGYTF. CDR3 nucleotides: TGCGCCAGCAGCCCCGGAGGAGGGGACTATGGCTACACCTTC.

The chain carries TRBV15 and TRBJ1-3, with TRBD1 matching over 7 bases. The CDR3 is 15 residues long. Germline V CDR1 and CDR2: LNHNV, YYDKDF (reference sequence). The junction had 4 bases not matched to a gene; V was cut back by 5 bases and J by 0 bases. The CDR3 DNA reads TGTGCCACCAGCCAAGGGACAGACTCTGGAAACACCATATATTTT. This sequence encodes CATSQGTDSGNTIYF.